A selection of T cell receptor beta chains follows, all from one sample in a study of Graves' ophthalmopathy and Graves' hyperthyroidism. TCRdb re-analysed the multiplex PCR reads in MiXCR, keeping a single row per CDR3 protein. Among approximately 500,000 distinct CDR3 sequences listed, roughly 14% were seen once. The sequenced sample consisted of blood. These receptor sequences come from a woman aged 25 to 39 with Graves' ophthalmopathy. Each CDR3 is given with its conserved first and last residue. A D gene is named only where the DNA matches it firmly. Part of the rows lack a size; the others show once, few, many or a class for expanded clones.

TRBD2	TRBV20-1	TRBJ2-7	few	CSAPSSAGGRYEQYF	TGCAGTGCTCCGTCGTCGGCGGGGGGACGATACGAGCAGTACTTC
TRBD1	TRBV3-1	TRBJ1-1	-	CASSQDDRVGLVAFF	TGTGCCAGCAGCCAAGACGACAGGGTGGGGTTGGTAGCTTTCTTT
-	TRBV19	TRBJ1-5	many	CASSRVGGNQPQHF	TGTGCCAGTAGCAGGGTAGGTGGGAATCAGCCCCAGCATTTT
-	TRBV28	TRBJ1-1	few	CASSLTDHWNTEAFF	TGTGCCAGCAGTTTAACGGACCATTGGAACACTGAAGCTTTCTTT
-	TRBV6-5	TRBJ1-2	many	CASSHQADYTF	TGTGCCAGCAGTCACCAGGCGGACTACACCTTC
TRBD1	TRBV28	TRBJ1-1	few	CASSIVGGVTFNTEAFF	TGTGCCAGCAGTATAGTAGGGGGCGTCACATTTAACACTGAAGCTTTCTTT
TRBD1	TRBV12-3/TRBV12-4	TRBJ1-5	many	CASTLRTGLDQPQHF	TGTGCCAGCACCCTCCGGACAGGTTTGGATCAGCCCCAGCATTTT
-	TRBV9	TRBJ1-1	many	CASSVGGGGTEAFF	TGTGCCAGCAGCGTCGGAGGAGGAGGCACTGAAGCTTTCTTT
-	TRBV28	TRBJ2-7	many	CASSTSNYEQYF	TGTGCCAGCAGTACCTCGAACTACGAGCAGTACTTC
-	TRBV6-5	TRBJ1-1	-	CASSYSGSTVGTEAFF	TGTGCCAGCAGTTACTCAGGTAGCACAGTGGGCACTGAAGCTTTCTTT
-	TRBV6-5	TRBJ2-5	many	CASSSRIIQETQYF	TGTGCCAGCAGTTCTCGGATTATCCAAGAGACCCAGTACTTC
TRBD1	TRBV19	TRBJ1-1	few	CASSSRLLTGGGTEAFF	TGTGCCAGTAGTTCCCGCCTCCTGACAGGGGGGGGGACTGAAGCTTTCTTT
-	TRBV3-1	TRBJ2-4	-	CASSQGAAGLAKNIQYF	TGTGCCAGCAGCCAAGGGGCCGCCGGCTTAGCCAAAAACATTCAGTACTTC
-	TRBV20-1	TRBJ2-5	once	CSARGRGETQYF	TGCAGTGCTAGAGGACGTGGGGAGACCCAGTACTTC
-	TRBV3-1	TRBJ1-1	many	CASSQGTGLNTEAFF	TGTGCCAGCAGCCAAGGTACAGGGTTGAACACTGAAGCTTTCTTT
-	TRBV6-5	TRBJ1-1	many	CASKQGQWTEAFF	TGTGCCAGCAAACAGGGCCAGTGGACTGAAGCTTTCTTT
-	TRBV7-2	TRBJ2-5	many	CASSLASQTQYF	TGTGCCAGCAGCTTAGCATCTCAGACCCAGTACTTC
-	TRBV28	TRBJ2-7	many	CASSLVTYEQYF	TGTGCCAGCAGCTTAGTGACTTACGAGCAGTACTTC
-	TRBV19	TRBJ1-3	many	CASSTSRTVSGNTIYF	TGTGCCAGTAGTACCTCTCGGACAGTCTCTGGAAACACCATATATTTT
TRBD2	TRBV12-3/TRBV12-4	TRBJ2-2	few	CASSSRSGELLF	TGTGCCAGCAGTTCTCGTAGCGGGGAGCTGTTGTTT
-	TRBV2	TRBJ1-1	many	CASSEFGPANTEAFF	TGTGCCAGCAGTGAGTTCGGGCCAGCGAACACTGAAGCTTTCTTT
-	TRBV14	TRBJ1-1	few	CASSQMTGNTEAFF	TGTGCCAGCAGCCAAATGACAGGTAACACTGAAGCTTTCTTT
-	TRBV28	TRBJ1-5	few	CASKRTPGGGNQPQHF	TGTGCCAGCAAACGGACCCCGGGCGGGGGCAATCAGCCCCAGCATTTT
-	TRBV19	TRBJ1-2	-	CASSIEGLYGYTF	TGTGCCAGTAGTATTGAGGGCCTCTATGGCTACACCTTC
-	TRBV5-1	TRBJ2-5	many	CASSLDGGEETQYF	TGCGCCAGCAGCTTGGATGGTGGTGAAGAGACCCAGTACTTC
-	TRBV6-5	TRBJ1-2	many	CASVGHPSDGYTF	TGTGCCAGCGTAGGACACCCTTCGGATGGCTACACCTTC
-	TRBV5-5	TRBJ2-5	many	CASVLSGETQYF	TGTGCCAGCGTCCTTTCCGGAGAGACCCAGTACTTC
TRBD1	TRBV6-2/TRBV6-3	TRBJ1-1	many	CASSYRRQGQTRNTEAFF	TGTGCCAGCAGTTACCGTCGACAGGGCCAGACCAGGAACACTGAAGCTTTCTTT
-	TRBV4-2	TRBJ1-1	many	CASSQSDGQNTEAFF	TGTGCCAGCAGCCAATCGGACGGACAGAACACTGAAGCTTTCTTT
-	TRBV12-3/TRBV12-4	TRBJ1-1	many	CASSWGNSNTEAFF	TGTGCCAGCAGTTGGGGGAATTCGAACACTGAAGCTTTCTTT
-	TRBV5-5	TRBJ2-7	many	CASTTRALTYEQYF	TGTGCCAGCACAACTAGGGCCCTCACCTACGAGCAGTACTTC
-	TRBV19	TRBJ2-4	many	CASHGRTKNIQYF	TGTGCCAGCCACGGTAGGACGAAAAACATTCAGTACTTC
TRBD1	TRBV29-1	TRBJ2-7	many	CSVEDRSSYEQYF	TGCAGCGTAGAGGACAGGAGCTCCTACGAGCAGTACTTC
TRBD1	TRBV27	TRBJ1-1	few	CASSSTQGTGTEAFF	TGTGCCAGCAGTTCGACGCAAGGGACAGGGACTGAAGCTTTCTTT
TRBD1	TRBV2	TRBJ1-1	-	CASRGTGMNTEAFF	TGTGCCAGCAGGGGGACAGGCATGAACACTGAAGCTTTCTTT
-	TRBV28	TRBJ1-2	many	CASSLQEYGYTF	TGTGCCAGCAGTCTCCAGGAGTATGGCTACACCTTC
-	TRBV10-3	TRBJ2-5	-	CAISPGFGGANQETQYF	TGTGCCATCAGTCCCGGATTTGGAGGGGCCAACCAAGAGACCCAGTACTTC
TRBD2	TRBV27	TRBJ2-5	many	CASSPMGGLAGETQYF	TGTGCCAGCAGTCCTATGGGGGGACTAGCCGGAGAGACCCAGTACTTC
TRBD1	TRBV6-2/TRBV6-3	TRBJ1-2	-	CASSNDRDYGYTF	TGTGCCAGCAGCAACGACAGGGACTATGGCTACACCTTC
-	TRBV12-5	TRBJ1-1	many	CASGLPGGKTEAFF	TGTGCTAGTGGTTTGCCGGGCGGCAAGACTGAAGCTTTCTTT
TRBD1	TRBV5-1	TRBJ1-5	many	CASSLTGTGFQPQHF	TGCGCCAGCAGCTTAACCGGGACAGGGTTTCAGCCCCAGCATTTT
TRBD2	TRBV9	TRBJ2-5	many	CASSVAGGPKETQYF	TGTGCCAGCAGCGTAGCGGGGGGGCCGAAAGAGACCCAGTACTTC
-	TRBV6-1	TRBJ1-5	-	CASWGGQSSNQPQHF	TGTGCCAGCTGGGGGGGACAAAGTAGCAATCAGCCCCAGCATTTT
TRBD2	TRBV28	TRBJ2-5	many	CASRLGTRQETQYF	TGTGCCAGCAGACTAGGGACTAGACAAGAGACCCAGTACTTC
-	TRBV7-2	TRBJ2-2	-	CASSLVQGAPGELFF	TGTGCCAGCAGCTTGGTTCAGGGAGCCCCCGGGGAGCTGTTTTTT
-	TRBV6-5	TRBJ2-7	many	CASSYGPKDSYEQYF	TGTGCCAGCAGTTACGGCCCAAAGGACTCCTACGAGCAGTACTTC
TRBD1	TRBV25-1	TRBJ2-7	many	CASSFPGQGNEQYF	TGTGCCAGCAGTTTCCCGGGACAGGGTAACGAGCAGTACTTC
-	TRBV5-5	TRBJ1-1	many	CASSFEARLLNTEAFF	TGTGCCAGCAGCTTCGAGGCGAGGCTCTTGAACACTGAAGCTTTCTTT
-	TRBV27	TRBJ2-3	-	CASSPALQDTQYF	TGTGCCAGCAGTCCCGCCCTACAAGATACGCAGTATTTT
-	TRBV20-1	TRBJ2-2	many	CSARPLTIPTGELFF	TGCAGTGCTAGGCCCTTAACCATACCCACCGGGGAGCTGTTTTTT
-	TRBV19	TRBJ1-1	many	CASSIQILNTEAFF	TGTGCCAGTAGTATACAGATCTTGAACACTGAAGCTTTCTTT
-	TRBV24-1	TRBJ2-7	many	CATSSRAAHEQYF	TGTGCCACCAGTAGCAGGGCTGCCCACGAGCAGTACTTC
-	TRBV28	TRBJ2-5	many	CASSLEGGQTQYF	TGTGCCAGCAGTTTAGAGGGGGGTCAGACCCAGTACTTC
-	TRBV10-3	TRBJ1-3	many	CAISAGSGNTIYF	TGTGCCATCAGTGCCGGCTCTGGAAACACCATATATTTT